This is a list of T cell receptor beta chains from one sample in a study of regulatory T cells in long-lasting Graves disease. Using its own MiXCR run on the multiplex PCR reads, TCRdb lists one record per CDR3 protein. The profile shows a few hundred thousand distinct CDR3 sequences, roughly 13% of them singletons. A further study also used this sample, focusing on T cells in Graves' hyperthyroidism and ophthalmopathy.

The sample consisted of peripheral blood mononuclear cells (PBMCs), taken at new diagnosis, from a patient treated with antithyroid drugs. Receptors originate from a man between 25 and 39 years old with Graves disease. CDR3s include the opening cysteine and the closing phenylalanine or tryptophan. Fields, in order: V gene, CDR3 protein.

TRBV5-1,CASSFGQGARNSPLHF
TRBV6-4,CASSDSVGGTDTQYF
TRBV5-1,CASSLFGRRQETQYF
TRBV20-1,CSARDLAQGALFVDTEAFF
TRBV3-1,CASSQGVDTDTQYF
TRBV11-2,CASSPRTSGAQETQYF
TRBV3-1,CASSPYGQTAYEQYF
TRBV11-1,CASSFGGNEQFF
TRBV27,CASSLFGAEGGDTQYF
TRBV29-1,CSAPGVEGAYNEQFF
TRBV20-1,CSARDQAGGGEQFF
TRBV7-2,CASSLATVAKNIQYF
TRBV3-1,CASSQGHLQGSSNQPQHF
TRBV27,CASSGFWGGTADTQYF
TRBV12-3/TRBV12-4,CASSLGNTYNEQFF
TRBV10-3,CAISDKGRYRNTGELFF
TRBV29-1,CSVDPEGLYVNEQFF
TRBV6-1,CASSEALGTGGYTF
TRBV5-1,CASSPWTSGAQYF
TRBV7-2,CASSLVPGLAGGASTQYF
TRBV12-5,CASGTFGLPYEQYF
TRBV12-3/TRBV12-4,CASSSPRTGRAGELFF
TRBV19,CASSYSYRGSNEKLFF
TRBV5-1,CASSSTGEGYNQQFF
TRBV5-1,CASSFPGGNEQFF
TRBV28,CASSPSGRAPDTQYF
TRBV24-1,CATSDGVAGNTIYF
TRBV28,CASSEGPNYSGNTIYF
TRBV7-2,CASSPPSGSGDEQFF
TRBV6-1,CASRREGSNLYNEQFF
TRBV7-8,CASSLGGAGAVKNIQYF
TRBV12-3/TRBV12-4,CASSGQGINQPQHF
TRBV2,CASRTGVYVEQYF
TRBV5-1,CASSSRLAGVPGTQYF
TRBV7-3,CASSSDRDSYEQFF
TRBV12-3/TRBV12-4,CASSFYSYEQYF
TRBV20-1,CSARGLVSEQYF
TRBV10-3,CAAGQGYEQYF
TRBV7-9,CASSLRTAIQYF
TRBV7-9,CASGRDSVSYEQYF
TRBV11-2,CASSLVGSLYNEQFF
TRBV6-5,CASSYDGGRTGELFF
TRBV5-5,CASSLAPGGLNTGGLFF
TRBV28,CASSFGDSETQYF
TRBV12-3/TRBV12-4,CASSSGRMRFF
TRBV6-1,CASSSRGHWTEAFF
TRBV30,CAWGAGRIPGNTIYF
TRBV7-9,CASSLGFGETEAFF